Listed below are T cell receptor beta chains from one sample, sequenced in a study of Tregs in tolerant kidney transplant recipients. Some clones are missing from TCRdb's copy, which holds only in-frame ones; the method was immunoSEQ multiplex PCR. In the table there are about 110,000 clones, around 91% of which are singletons. This material consisted of CD4+ T cells from blood, taken before the transplant. These receptors all come from a human donor who received a combined kidney and bone marrow transplant. CDR3s include the opening cysteine and the closing phenylalanine or tryptophan. Each record gives: D gene, clone size, J gene, V gene, CDR3 DNA, CDR3 protein. The D gene is left open where the match is weak. Clone size is not always given. Where it is, it says once, few, many or a class for expanded clones.

TRBD2 | NA | TRBJ2-3 | TRBV2 | TGTGCCAGCAGTGAATTAACTAGCGGGGGGACAGATACGCAGTATTTT | CASSELTSGGTDTQYF
TRBD2 | NA | TRBJ2-7 | TRBV18 | TGTGCCAGCTCCTCGGGACTAGTAACCTACGAGCAGTACTTC | CASSSGLVTYEQYF
NA | NA | TRBJ2-3 | TRBV5-6 | TGTGCCAGCAGCGGGACTTCAGTTAGCACAGATACGCAGTATTTT | CASSGTSVSTDTQYF
TRBD1 | NA | TRBJ1-2 | TRBV29-1 | TGCAGCGTTGGAGGGACAGGGTATGGCTACACCTTC | CSVGGTGYGYTF
NA | NA | TRBJ2-1 | TRBV1 | TGCACCAGCAGCCAACCCCCAGGGAGGGGTTCATCCTACAATGAGCAGTTCTTC | CTSSQPPGRGSSYNEQFF
NA | NA | TRBJ1-5 | TRBV2 | TGTGCCAGCAGTGAACAGGGTGGCAATCAGCCCCAGCATTTT | CASSEQGGNQPQHF
TRBD1 | NA | TRBJ2-7 | TRBV11-2 | TGTGCCAGCAGCTCTAGGACAGGGGAAAGCGAGCAGTACTTC | CASSSRTGESEQYF
NA | NA | TRBJ2-1 | TRBV5-5 | TGTGCCAGCAGCCAATCTTCTACTGAGCAGTTCTTC | CASSQSSTEQFF
NA | NA | TRBJ1-5 | TRBV4-1 | TGCGCCAGCAGCCAAGTGATGGTTGGGCCGACCGGGCCCCAGCATTTT | CASSQVMVGPTGPQHF
TRBD2 | NA | TRBJ2-7 | TRBV28 | TGTGCCAGCACCCTCAGGGGGACTAGCGGGAGCCTCTACGAGCAGTACTTC | CASTLRGTSGSLYEQYF
TRBD1 | NA | TRBJ1-2 | TRBV2 | TGTGCCAGCAGTGAGGGGACAGGGCCCTATGGCTACACCTTC | CASSEGTGPYGYTF
NA | few | TRBJ2-7 | TRBV7-2 | TGTGCCAGCAGGGGAGGACAAAGCTCCTACGAGCAGTACTTC | CASRGGQSSYEQYF
NA | NA | TRBJ2-2 | TRBV6-6 | TGTGCCAGCAGTTGGGAGGAAGGAGGAGCCGGGGAGCTGTTTTTT | CASSWEEGGAGELFF
TRBD1 | NA | TRBJ2-7 | TRBV18 | TGTGCCAGCTCACACCCGGGACAGCACTACGAGCAGTACTTC | CASSHPGQHYEQYF
NA | NA | TRBJ1-2 | TRBV5-1 | TGCGCCAGCAGCGGCGGGGGGGCAGCTAACTATGGCTACACCTTC | CASSGGGAANYGYTF
NA | once | TRBJ2-7 | TRBV11-2 | TGTGCCAGCGCTAGACTAGGGTTAAGGCACGAGCAGTACTTC | CASARLGLRHEQYF
TRBD1 | NA | TRBJ2-1 | TRBV29-1 | TGCAGCGTTGAAGGCCAGGGACAGGGTTTCTACAATGAGCAGTTCTTC | CSVEGQGQGFYNEQFF
NA | NA | TRBJ2-3 | TRBV5-6 | TGTGCCAGCAGCTTGGTTGAGGGGGCAGATACGCAGTATTTT | CASSLVEGADTQYF
TRBD1 | NA | TRBJ1-1 | TRBV6-1 | TGTGCCAGCAGCCTCGGGACAGTAGGTGAAGCTTTCTTT | CASSLGTVGEAFF
NA | NA | TRBJ2-3 | TRBV4-1 | TGCGCCAGCAGCCAAGGGGGCCTAGCGAGAACAGATACGCAGTATTTT | CASSQGGLARTDTQYF
TRBD2 | NA | TRBJ2-3 | TRBV2 | TGTGCCAGCAGTGGGACTAGCGGGGGGCGTAAAGATACGCAGTATTTT | CASSGTSGGRKDTQYF
NA | NA | TRBJ1-4 | TRBV19 | TGTGCCAGTAGTATCGGAGCAGGGCAGGGCAGAAAACTGTTTTTT | CASSIGAGQGRKLFF
TRBD2 | once | TRBJ2-3 | TRBV6-1 | TGTGCCAGCAGTGAAATGATTGGGGGGGGCACAGATACGCAGTATTTT | CASSEMIGGGTDTQYF
NA | NA | TRBJ1-4 | TRBV9 | TGTGCCAGCAGCGTAGGAACAGGGAATGAAAAACTGTTTTTT | CASSVGTGNEKLFF
TRBD1 | NA | TRBJ2-2 | TRBV11-3 | TGTGCCAGCAGCTCCGGGACAGGCAAGGGGACCGGGGAGCTGTTTTTT | CASSSGTGKGTGELFF
NA | NA | TRBJ1-2 | TRBV6-4 | TGTGCCAGCAGTGACTGGGGGGAGTATGGCTACACCTTC | CASSDWGEYGYTF
TRBD2 | once | TRBJ2-5 | TRBV9 | TGTGCCAGCAGCGACCGCGGGAGGAGAGGGGAGACCCAGTACTTC | CASSDRGRRGETQYF
NA | NA | TRBJ1-1 | TRBV19 | TGTGCCAGTAGTGCGGGACGATTTGGTGGCACTGAAGCTTTCTTT | CASSAGRFGGTEAFF
TRBD1 | NA | TRBJ2-5 | TRBV2 | TGTGCCAGCAGGGACCGGACAGGGGGCGGGGAGACCCAGTACTTC | CASRDRTGGGETQYF
TRBD2 | NA | TRBJ2-1 | TRBV5-1 | TGCGCCAGCAGCTTGGAGGCTAGCGGGGGGGCCCATGAGCAGTTCTTC | CASSLEASGGAHEQFF
TRBD2 | NA | TRBJ2-3 | TRBV7-2 | TGTGCCAGCAGCTTAATGCAGAGCGGGGGCACAGATACGCAGTATTTT | CASSLMQSGGTDTQYF
NA | NA | TRBJ2-1 | TRBV4-1 | TGCGCCAGCAGCCAAGGCGGCACTCCCGAAACGCCGGGGAATGAGCAGTTCTTC | CASSQGGTPETPGNEQFF
NA | NA | TRBJ2-1 | TRBV29-1 | TGCAGCGCCCAGGCAACTTGGGGAGATGAGCAGTTCTTC | CSAQATWGDEQFF
TRBD2 | NA | TRBJ2-3 | TRBV5-1 | TGCGCCAGCAGCTACATAGCGGGAGCGAGCACAGATACGCAGTATTTT | CASSYIAGASTDTQYF
NA | NA | TRBJ1-1 | TRBV30 | TGTGTTGTGCAGCGAGACACTGAAGCTTTCTTT | CVVQRDTEAFF
TRBD1 | NA | TRBJ1-2 | TRBV6-6 | TGTGCCAGCAGTTACGACAGGGGGGATGGCTACACCTTC | CASSYDRGDGYTF
NA | NA | TRBJ1-2 | TRBV6-5 | TGTGCCAGCGCCCGGGGATCCTATGGCTACACCTTC | CASARGSYGYTF
TRBD1 | NA | TRBJ1-4 | TRBV28 | TGTGCCAGCAGTTACAGGGGTGATGAAAAACTGTTTTTT | CASSYRGDEKLFF
TRBD2 | NA | TRBJ2-1 | TRBV18 | TGTGCCAGCTCACCGGGACTAACCTACAATGAGCAGTTCTTC | CASSPGLTYNEQFF
NA | NA | TRBJ1-5 | TRBV28 | TGTGCCAGCAGCCCATTTAGGGGGAATCAGCCCCAGCATTTT | CASSPFRGNQPQHF
NA | NA | TRBJ2-7 | TRBV5-4 | TGTGCCAGCAGCTCCGGAGGGGGCAGCGGGAGTGAGTACGAGCAGTACTTC | CASSSGGGSGSEYEQYF
NA | many | TRBJ2-6 | TRBV19 | TGTGCCAGTAGTAACCTAGAGGAAAGCTCTGGGGCCAACGTCCTGACTTTC | CASSNLEESSGANVLTF
TRBD1 | NA | TRBJ2-7 | TRBV7-2 | TGTGCCAGCAGCTTAGGGACAGGGGCAGGGGATCTCTACGAGCAGTACTTC | CASSLGTGAGDLYEQYF
NA | once | TRBJ2-1 | TRBV19 | TGTGCCAGTAGGCCCCGGGTGTCTTACAATGAGCAGTTCTTC | CASRPRVSYNEQFF
NA | once | TRBJ2-2 | TRBV2 | TGTGCCAGCAGTGGGGGCTTTAACACCGGGGAGCTGTTTTTT | CASSGGFNTGELFF
NA | NA | TRBJ1-2 | TRBV28 | TGTGCCAGCAGTTTAGGGCTGAACTATGGCTACACCTTC | CASSLGLNYGYTF
TRBD2 | NA | TRBJ2-5 | TRBV28 | TGTGCCAGCAGTTCCACTAGCGGGAGAGCGCAGGGAGAGACCCAGTACTTC | CASSSTSGRAQGETQYF
TRBD1 | NA | TRBJ1-2 | TRBV18 | TGTGCCAGCTCACCAGGACAGGGGACGAGGGGCTACACCTTC | CASSPGQGTRGYTF
TRBD2 | NA | TRBJ2-1 | TRBV5-1 | TGCGCCAGCAGCTTTGGCCCTACTAGCGGGGGCTACAATGAGCAGTTCTTC | CASSFGPTSGGYNEQFF
NA | NA | TRBJ1-5 | TRBV5-6 | TGTGCCAGCAGCTCCCGGGGACACTATAGCAATCAGCCCCAGCATTTT | CASSSRGHYSNQPQHF
NA | NA | TRBJ2-5 | TRBV19 | TGTGCCAGTAGTAGCGGGGCCCAAGAGACCCAGTACTTC | CASSSGAQETQYF
TRBD1 | NA | TRBJ2-3 | TRBV9 | TGTGCCAGCAGCTGGGGACAGGGAACAGATACGCAGTATTTT | CASSWGQGTDTQYF
TRBD1 | NA | TRBJ2-2 | TRBV4-1 | TGCGCCAGCTCGGACAGGAGATACACCGGGGAGCTGTTTTTT | CASSDRRYTGELFF
TRBD1 | NA | TRBJ1-4 | TRBV5-1 | TGCGCCAGCACCCTTGGGACAGGACCTAATGAAAAACTGTTTTTT | CASTLGTGPNEKLFF
TRBD1 | NA | TRBJ1-2 | TRBV25-1 | TGTGCCAGCAGTACCCGCGAAGGGGGCGGGATAGGCTACACCTTC | CASSTREGGGIGYTF
NA | NA | TRBJ1-6 | TRBV6-1 | TGTGCCAGCAGTACCCCGGAACGGAGCCCTAGACCCCTCCACTTT | CASSTPERSPRPLHF
NA | NA | TRBJ1-3 | TRBV5-5 | TGTGCCAGCAGCTTGTATTCAGGCTCTGGAAACACCATATATTTT | CASSLYSGSGNTIYF
TRBD2 | NA | TRBJ2-3 | TRBV5-5 | TGTGCCAGCAGCCCGGGTACTAGCGGGGGAGCAGATACGCAGTATTTT | CASSPGTSGGADTQYF
NA | NA | TRBJ2-5 | TRBV6-5 | TGTGCCAGCAGTGCCTCGCGGGGCCAAGAGACCCAGTACTTC | CASSASRGQETQYF